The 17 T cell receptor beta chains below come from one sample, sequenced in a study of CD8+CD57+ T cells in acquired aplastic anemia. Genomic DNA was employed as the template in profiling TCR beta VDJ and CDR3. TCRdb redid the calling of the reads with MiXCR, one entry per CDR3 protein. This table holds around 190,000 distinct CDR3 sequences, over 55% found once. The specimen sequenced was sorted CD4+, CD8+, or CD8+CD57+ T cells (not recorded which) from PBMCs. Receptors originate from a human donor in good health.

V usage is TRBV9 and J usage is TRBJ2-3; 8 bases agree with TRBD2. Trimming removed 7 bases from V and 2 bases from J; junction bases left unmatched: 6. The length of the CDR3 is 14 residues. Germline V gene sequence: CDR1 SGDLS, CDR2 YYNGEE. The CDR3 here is CASAALAATDTQYF. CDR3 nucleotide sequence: TGTGCCAGCGCAGCACTAGCGGCCACAGATACGCAGTATTTT.

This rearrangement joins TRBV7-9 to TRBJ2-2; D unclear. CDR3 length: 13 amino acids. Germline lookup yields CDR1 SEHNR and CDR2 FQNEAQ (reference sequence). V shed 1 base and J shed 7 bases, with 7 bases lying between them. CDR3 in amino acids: CASSLESGGELFF. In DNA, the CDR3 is TGTGCCAGCAGCTTAGAAAGTGGCGGGGAGCTGTTTTTT.

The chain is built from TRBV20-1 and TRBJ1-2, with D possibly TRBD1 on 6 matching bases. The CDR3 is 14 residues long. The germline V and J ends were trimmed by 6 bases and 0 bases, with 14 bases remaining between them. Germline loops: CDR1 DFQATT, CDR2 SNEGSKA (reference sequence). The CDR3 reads CSAPLGQSNYGYTF. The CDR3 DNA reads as TGCAGTGCGCCCCTCGGACAGTCTAACTATGGCTACACCTTC.

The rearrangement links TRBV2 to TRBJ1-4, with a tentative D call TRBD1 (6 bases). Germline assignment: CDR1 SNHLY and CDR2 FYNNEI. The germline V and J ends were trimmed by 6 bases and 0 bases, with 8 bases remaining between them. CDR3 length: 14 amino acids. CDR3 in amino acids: CASRGAATNEKLFF. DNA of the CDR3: TGTGCCAGCAGGGGGGCAGCAACTAATGAAAAACTGTTTTTT.

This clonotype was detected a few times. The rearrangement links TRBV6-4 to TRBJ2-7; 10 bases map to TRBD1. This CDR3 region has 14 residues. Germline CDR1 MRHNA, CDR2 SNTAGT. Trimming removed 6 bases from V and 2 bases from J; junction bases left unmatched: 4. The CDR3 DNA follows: TGTGCCAGCAGGAGGGACAGGGGCACCTACGAGCAGTACTTC. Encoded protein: CASRRDRGTYEQYF.

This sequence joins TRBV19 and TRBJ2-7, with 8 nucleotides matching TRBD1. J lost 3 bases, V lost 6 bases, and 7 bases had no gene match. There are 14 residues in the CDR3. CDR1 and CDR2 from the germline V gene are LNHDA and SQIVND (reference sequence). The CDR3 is CASRDRESYYEQYF. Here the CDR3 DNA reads TGTGCCAGTAGGGACAGGGAGAGCTACTACGAGCAGTACTTC. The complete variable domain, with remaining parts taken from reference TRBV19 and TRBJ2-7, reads DGGITQSPKYLFRKEGQNVTLSCEQNLNHDAMYWYRQDPGQGLRLIYYSQIVNDFQKGDIAEGYSVSREKKESFPLTVTSAQKNPTAFYLCASRDRESYYEQYFGPGTRLTVT.

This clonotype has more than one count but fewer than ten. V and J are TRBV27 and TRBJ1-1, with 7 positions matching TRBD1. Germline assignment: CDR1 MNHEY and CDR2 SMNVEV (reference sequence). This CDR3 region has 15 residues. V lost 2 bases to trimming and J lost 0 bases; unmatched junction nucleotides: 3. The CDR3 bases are TGTGCCAGCAGTTTAGGGACAGATATGAACACTGAAGCTTTCTTT. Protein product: CASSLGTDMNTEAFF.

The CDR3 nucleotides read TGTGCCAGCAGTGAAGTGACTAGCGCCTGGAAGGCAGGACAAGAGACCCAGTACTTC. This sequence encodes CASSEVTSAWKAGQETQYF. The chain uses TRBV25-1 and TRBJ2-5; 8 nucleotides agree with TRBD2. Germline assignment: CDR1 MGHDK and CDR2 SYGVNS. Germline trimming cut 2 bases from V and 2 bases from J; bases unmatched to any gene: 16. The CDR3 totals 19 residues.

The CDR3 sequence is CASSPRWAGRRNTEAFF. For the CDR3, the DNA is TGTGCCAGCAGCCCGAGGTGGGCCGGACGGAGGAACACTGAAGCTTTCTTT. This chain joins TRBV7-2 and TRBJ1-1, with D hard to call. Germline V gene sequence: CDR1 SGHTA, CDR2 FQGNSA. This CDR3 spans 17 amino acids. Trimming took off 5 bases at V and 1 base at J, with 20 bases between the two ends.

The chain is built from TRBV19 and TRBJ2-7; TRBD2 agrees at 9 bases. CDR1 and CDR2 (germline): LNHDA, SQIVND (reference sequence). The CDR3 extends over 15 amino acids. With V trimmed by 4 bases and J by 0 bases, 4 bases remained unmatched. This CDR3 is CASSNLAGSSYEQYF. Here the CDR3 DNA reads TGTGCCAGTAGTAATCTAGCGGGGAGCTCCTACGAGCAGTACTTC.

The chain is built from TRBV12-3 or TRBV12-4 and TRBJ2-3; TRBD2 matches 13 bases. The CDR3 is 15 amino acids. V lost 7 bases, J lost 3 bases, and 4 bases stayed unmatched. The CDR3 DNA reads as TGTGCCAGCACTCGACTAGCGGGGGGTACAGATACGCAGTATTTT. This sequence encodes CASTRLAGGTDTQYF.

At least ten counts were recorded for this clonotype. CDR3 residues: CASRPGQNTEAFF. The CDR3 coding sequence is TGTGCCAGCAGACCGGGACAGAACACTGAAGCTTTCTTT. The rearrangement links TRBV6-5 to TRBJ1-1; possibly TRBD1 for D (6 bases). Deletions cut 6 bases from V and 1 base from J, with 9 bases between. This CDR3 spans 13 amino acids. Per germline, CDR1 MNHEY and CDR2 SVGAGI.

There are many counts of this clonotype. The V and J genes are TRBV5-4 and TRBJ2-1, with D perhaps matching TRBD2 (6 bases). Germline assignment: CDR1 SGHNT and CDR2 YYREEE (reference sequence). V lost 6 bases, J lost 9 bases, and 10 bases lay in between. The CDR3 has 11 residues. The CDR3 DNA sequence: TGTGCCAGCACCGTCGGGGGTGAGCAGTTCTTC. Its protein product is CASTVGGEQFF.

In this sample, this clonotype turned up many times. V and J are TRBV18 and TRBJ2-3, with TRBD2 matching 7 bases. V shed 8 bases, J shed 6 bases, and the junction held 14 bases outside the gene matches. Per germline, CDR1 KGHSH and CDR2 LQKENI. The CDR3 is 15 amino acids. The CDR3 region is CASLGGGLASDTQYF. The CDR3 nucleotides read TGTGCCAGCCTCGGGGGAGGGCTAGCCAGCGATACGCAGTATTTT.

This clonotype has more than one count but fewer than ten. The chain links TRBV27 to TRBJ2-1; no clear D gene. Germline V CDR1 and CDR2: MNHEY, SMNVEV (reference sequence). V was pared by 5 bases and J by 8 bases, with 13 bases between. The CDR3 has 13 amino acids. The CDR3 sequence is CASSIGRQDEQFF. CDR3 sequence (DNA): TGTGCCAGCAGTATCGGACGCCAGGATGAGCAGTTCTTC.

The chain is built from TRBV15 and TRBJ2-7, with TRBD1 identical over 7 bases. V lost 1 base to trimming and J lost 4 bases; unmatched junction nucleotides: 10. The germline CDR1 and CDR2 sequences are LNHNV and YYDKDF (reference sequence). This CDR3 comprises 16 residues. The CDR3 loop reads CATSRANRDRPYEQYF. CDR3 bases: TGTGCCACCAGCAGAGCGAACCGGGACAGACCTTACGAGCAGTACTTC.

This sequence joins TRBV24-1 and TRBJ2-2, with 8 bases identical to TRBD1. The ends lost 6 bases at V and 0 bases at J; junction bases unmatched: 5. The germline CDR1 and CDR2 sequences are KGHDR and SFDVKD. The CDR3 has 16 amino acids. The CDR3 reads CATSLGTGPNTGELFF. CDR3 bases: TGTGCCACCAGTTTAGGGACAGGACCGAACACCGGGGAGCTGTTTTTT.